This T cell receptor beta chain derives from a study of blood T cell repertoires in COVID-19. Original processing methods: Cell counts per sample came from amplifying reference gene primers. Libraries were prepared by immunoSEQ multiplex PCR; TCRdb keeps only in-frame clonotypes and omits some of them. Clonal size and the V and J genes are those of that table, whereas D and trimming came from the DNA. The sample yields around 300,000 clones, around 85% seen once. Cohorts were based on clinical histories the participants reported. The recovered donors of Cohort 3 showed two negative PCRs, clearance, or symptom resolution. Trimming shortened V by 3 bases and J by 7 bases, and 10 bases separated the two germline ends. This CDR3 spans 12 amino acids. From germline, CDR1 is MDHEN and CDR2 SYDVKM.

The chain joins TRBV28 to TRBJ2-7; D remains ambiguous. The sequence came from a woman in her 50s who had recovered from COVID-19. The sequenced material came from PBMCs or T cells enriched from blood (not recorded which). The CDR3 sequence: CASSFKFLEQYF. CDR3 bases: TGTGCCAGCAGTTTTAAATTTTTGGAGCAGTACTTC. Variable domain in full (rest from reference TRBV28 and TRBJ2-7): DVKVTQSSRYLVKRTGEKVFLECVQDMDHENMFWYRQDPGLGLRLIYFSYDVKMKEKGDIPEGYSVSREKKERFSLILESASTNQTSMYLCASSFKFLEQYFGPGTRLTVT.